This is a list of T cell receptor beta chains from one sample in a study of CD8 T cells in ankylosing spondylitis. Via MiXCR, TCRdb re-called the 5' RACE reads, giving one row per CDR3 protein. Among roughly 160,000 distinct CDR3 sequences listed, around a tenth were seen once. The sequenced sample consisted of blood, either unsorted or a sorted T cell fraction (not recorded which). These receptors were collected from a female donor with ankylosing spondylitis or in good health (not recorded which). CDR3s include the opening cysteine and the closing phenylalanine or tryptophan. Fields, in order: D gene, J gene, clone size, V gene, CDR3 DNA, CDR3 protein. The D gene is left open where the match is weak. Clone size is given for some rows only: seen once, a few or many times, or a class if the clone is expanded.

>.|TRBJ2-7|many|TRBV12-3/TRBV12-4
TGTGCCAGCAGTTACGGCAGAGCCTACGAGCAGTACTTC
CASSYGRAYEQYF
>TRBD1|TRBJ2-3|.|TRBV5-4
TGTGCCAGCAGCCCCGGGGACAGGGGGCCAGATACGCAGTATTTT
CASSPGDRGPDTQYF
>.|TRBJ2-1|.|TRBV12-3/TRBV12-4
TGTGCCAGCACCTTTGATCCCGGGACTTATCTAAACAATGAGCAGTTCTTC
CASTFDPGTYLNNEQFF
>.|TRBJ1-5|few|TRBV4-3
TGCGCCAGCAGCCAAGTGGTAGGGTTTAGCAATCAGCCCCAGCATTTT
CASSQVVGFSNQPQHF
>.|TRBJ2-5|many|TRBV9
TGTGCCAGCAGCGCCCCTGGTGGGGCCCAGTACTTC
CASSAPGGAQYF
>TRBD2|TRBJ2-5|few|TRBV5-5
TGTGCCAGCAGCGAAAAGCCCGGGACTAGGAGCGAGACCCAGTACTTC
CASSEKPGTRSETQYF
>TRBD1|TRBJ2-7|many|TRBV3-1
TGTGCCAGCAGCCAATCCCCGGGACAGGGCGGCGAGCAGTACTTC
CASSQSPGQGGEQYF
>TRBD1|TRBJ2-7|few|TRBV5-6
TGTGCCAGCAGTACCGGGACAGGGGGACACGAGCAGTACTTC
CASSTGTGGHEQYF
>TRBD2|TRBJ2-3|.|TRBV24-1
TGTGCCACCAGTGATTTGGGCGGGAGGACCTCCGCAGATACGCAGTATTTT
CATSDLGGRTSADTQYF
>TRBD1|TRBJ2-3|many|TRBV29-1
TGCAGCGTCGAGGGGACAGGGGCCACAGATACGCAGTATTTT
CSVEGTGATDTQYF
>TRBD2|TRBJ2-3|.|TRBV18
TGTGCCAGCTCCCCCGCGGGGGGAGTACCCACAGATACGCAGTATTTT
CASSPAGGVPTDTQYF
>TRBD2|TRBJ2-1|.|TRBV4-2
TGTGCCAGCAGCCAAGCCCTGAGACTAGCGTTCGATGAGCAGTTCTTC
CASSQALRLAFDEQFF
>TRBD1|TRBJ2-7|many|TRBV6-1
TGTGCCAGCAGTACAGGGGGCTCCTACGAGCAGTACTTC
CASSTGGSYEQYF
>.|TRBJ2-3|.|TRBV9
TGTGCCAGCAGCGTAGATGGCATTAGCACAGATACGCAGTATTTT
CASSVDGISTDTQYF
>.|TRBJ1-1|.|TRBV12-3/TRBV12-4
TGTGCCAGCAGTTTTACTTTGGGACTCCCGAACACTGAAGCTTTCTTT
CASSFTLGLPNTEAFF
>.|TRBJ2-3|many|TRBV5-5
TGTGCCAGCAGCTATGGGACTACAGATACGCAGTATTTT
CASSYGTTDTQYF
>.|TRBJ2-7|many|TRBV14
TGTGCCAGCAGCCCCCGGGCCTCCTACGAGCAGTACTTC
CASSPRASYEQYF
>.|TRBJ2-1|.|TRBV5-1
TGCGCCAGCAGCTTGGGCCTGGGACGGAGAACCTACAATGAGCAGTTCTTC
CASSLGLGRRTYNEQFF
>.|TRBJ2-1|.|TRBV7-2
TGTGCCAGCAGCTTAGCGCCAGGTCTTGAGGACTACAATGAGCAGTTCTTC
CASSLAPGLEDYNEQFF
>TRBD2|TRBJ2-1|many|TRBV12-3/TRBV12-4
TGTGCCAGCAGTTACCCCCTAGCGGGAGGGCGTGAGCAGTTCTTC
CASSYPLAGGREQFF
>.|TRBJ2-2|many|TRBV7-9
TGTGCCAGCAGCGGCCCCGGACAGCTAATAACCGGGGAGCTGTTTTTT
CASSGPGQLITGELFF
>.|TRBJ2-3|.|TRBV7-9
TGTGCCAGCAGCGGTACGGGCGGGTCCACAGATACGCAGTATTTT
CASSGTGGSTDTQYF
>TRBD2|TRBJ2-2|.|TRBV10-3
TGTGCCATCAGTCCTAGCGGGGGGAACACCGGGGAGCTGTTTTTT
CAISPSGGNTGELFF
>TRBD1|TRBJ2-1|few|TRBV6-2/TRBV6-3
TGTGCCAGCCTTCCCCGACAGGGCTACTACAATGAGCAGTTCTTC
CASLPRQGYYNEQFF
>TRBD2|TRBJ2-5|.|TRBV12-3/TRBV12-4
TGTGCCAGCAGCTTGACTAGCGAGGAGTGGAAGACCCAGTACTTC
CASSLTSEEWKTQYF
>.|TRBJ1-2|.|TRBV19
TGTGCCAGTAGTATAGCGTCAGCCTATGGCTACACCTTC
CASSIASAYGYTF
>TRBD1|TRBJ1-1|few|TRBV2
TGTGCCAGCATTGAGACAGGGGAGGCTGCTGAAGCTTTCTTT
CASIETGEAAEAFF
>TRBD2|TRBJ2-1|many|TRBV5-5
TGTGCCAGCAGCCGCGGGACTAGCAATGAGCAGTTCTTC
CASSRGTSNEQFF
>TRBD2|TRBJ2-5|.|TRBV20-1
TGCAGTGCTAGGGCGGGAGATGAGACCCAGTACTTC
CSARAGDETQYF
>TRBD2|TRBJ2-7|.|TRBV4-3
TGCGCCAGCAGCTTCGGGACTAGGAGCTACGAGCAGTACTTC
CASSFGTRSYEQYF
>.|TRBJ1-3|many|TRBV27
TGTGCCAGCAGTGATCACTCTGGAAACACCATATATTTT
CASSDHSGNTIYF
>TRBD2|TRBJ2-1|.|TRBV4-3
TGCGCCAGCAGCCAAGGCTCTAGCGGGAGCTCCTACAATGAGCAGTTCTTC
CASSQGSSGSSYNEQFF
>.|TRBJ2-2|few|TRBV5-6
TGTGCCAGCAGCTTAAGCCGGGGAGGAACCGGGGAGCTGTTTTTT
CASSLSRGGTGELFF
>.|TRBJ2-3|.|TRBV7-9
TGTGCCAGCAGCTTAGTGGCGGACGGCACAGATACGCAGTATTTT
CASSLVADGTDTQYF
>.|TRBJ2-3|many|TRBV7-9
TGTGCCAGCAGCCCCCCGCTACCAGATACGCAGTATTTT
CASSPPLPDTQYF
>TRBD1|TRBJ2-7|few|TRBV20-1
TGCAGTGCTAGAGAACAGGACAGGGGGGGCGAGCAGTACTTC
CSAREQDRGGEQYF